The entry that follows covers one TCR beta chain sequence. Antigen unknown. Single viable CD3+CD4+CD8-CD45RO+ cells were sorted as the memory CD4+ T cells. In the authors' methods: Out-of-frame sequences were removed, leaving 2 million to 2.5 million distinct TCRbeta sequences. Sequenced by immunoSEQ multiplex PCR; TCRdb stores in-frame clones only, minus some. The D gene and trimming were derived from the DNA, and the V and J assignments and clone size from that table. The table includes over 60,000 clones, approximately 80% detected once. This sample is part of a study of memory CD4+ T cells and cytomegalovirus serostatus. The overall study: This sample comes from healthy Belgian adults, fewer than 10 CMV seropositive, 20 to 25 seronegative.

General study results and limits: Repertoires predicted CMV serostatus with median bootstrapped AUC of around 0.95. CD4+ memory repertoires contained 67 of 164 reported CMV TCRbeta sequences.

The CDR3 spans 16 residues. Trimming pared 4 bases from V and 8 bases from J, leaving 23 bases between. Germline CDR1 reads SGHAT; CDR2 reads FQNNGV. This chain links TRBV11-2 with TRBJ1-2; TRBD1 might be the D (5 bases). Sequences were obtained from memory CD4+ T cells from blood. This sequence was found in an adult in good health and CMV-seronegative. The CDR3 nucleotides read TGTGCCAGCAGCTCCGGGACGCTGAGAGAAAGGGACGGCTACACCTTC. It codes for CASSSGTLRERDGYTF. Using reference TRBV11-2 and TRBJ1-2 for the parts outside the CDR3, the full variable domain is EAGVAQSPRYKIIEKRQSVAFWCNPISGHATLYWYQQILGQGPKLLIQFQNNGVVDDSQLPKDRFSAERLKGVDSTLKIQPAKLEDSAVYLCASSSGTLRERDGYTFGSGTRLTVV.